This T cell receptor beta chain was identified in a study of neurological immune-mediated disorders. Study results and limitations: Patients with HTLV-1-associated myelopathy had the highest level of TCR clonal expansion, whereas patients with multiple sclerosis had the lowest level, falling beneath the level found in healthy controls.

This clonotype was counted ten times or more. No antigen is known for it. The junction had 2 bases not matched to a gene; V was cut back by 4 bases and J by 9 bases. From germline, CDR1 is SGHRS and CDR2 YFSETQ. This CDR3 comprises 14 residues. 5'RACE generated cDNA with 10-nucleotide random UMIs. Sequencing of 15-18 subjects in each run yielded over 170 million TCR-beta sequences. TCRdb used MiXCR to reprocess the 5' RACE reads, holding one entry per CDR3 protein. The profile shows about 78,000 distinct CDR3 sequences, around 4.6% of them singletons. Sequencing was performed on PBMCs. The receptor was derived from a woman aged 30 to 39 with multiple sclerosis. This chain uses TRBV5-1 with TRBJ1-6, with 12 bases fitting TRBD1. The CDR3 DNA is TGCGCCAGCAGCACGGGACAGGGGGCTTCACCCCTCCACTTT. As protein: CASSTGQGASPLHF.